The 21 T cell receptor beta chains given below trace back to one sample, sequenced in a study of early T cells in non-severe SARS-CoV-2 infection. TCRdb re-called the 5' RACE reads with MiXCR, one entry per CDR3 protein. The sample holds some 54,000 distinct CDR3 sequences; roughly 10% are singletons and the top ten take 8.6%. The specimen sequenced was whole blood. Source of these receptors: an adult who was a healthcare worker with PCR-confirmed SARS-CoV-2 infection or an uninfected control (not recorded which).

This clonotype showed up many times. The V call is TRBV18, the J call TRBJ2-2; D not certain. This CDR3 has 16 residues. V lost 1 base, J lost 0 bases, and 9 bases lay in between. Germline CDR1 reads KGHSH; CDR2 reads LQKENI. The CDR3 spells CASSPLKAANTGELFF. CDR3 nucleotides: TGTGCCAGCTCACCACTCAAGGCCGCGAACACCGGGGAGCTGTTTTTT.

This clonotype appeared a few times. A junction boundary mismatches the germline segment, possibly from a read error. The CDR3 sequence is CASSYPRTSGRDAF. The CDR3 DNA sequence: TGTGCCAGCAGTTACCCAAGGACTAGCGGGAGGGACGCATTC. The chain couples TRBV6-2 or TRBV6-3 to TRBJ2-1; 15 nucleotides align to TRBD2. CDR3 length equals 14 residues. Germline CDR1 and CDR2: MNHEY and SVGEGT.

This clonotype was seen repeatedly, ten times or more. The rearrangement uses TRBV20-1 and TRBJ2-1; 11 bases fit TRBD2. This CDR3 region has 15 residues. Per the germline V gene, CDR1 is DFQATT and CDR2 is SNEGSKA (reference sequence). With V trimmed by 4 bases and J by 3 bases, 5 bases remained unmatched. For the CDR3, the DNA is TGCAGTGCTATTGTCCTAGCGGGAGGCTACAATGAGCAGTTCTTC. It encodes CSAIVLAGGYNEQFF.

This chain joins TRBV3-1 and TRBJ2-7; no reliable D call. V was cut by 2 bases and J by 7 bases, with 12 bases left in between. This CDR3 comprises 13 residues. From germline, CDR1 is LGHDT and CDR2 YNNKEL (reference sequence). DNA for the CDR3: TGTGCCAGCAGCCAACTGGTCTCAGTTGAGCAGTACTTC. Residues: CASSQLVSVEQYF.

This clonotype was seen many times. This chain links TRBV5-8 with TRBJ1-6; 10 positions match TRBD1. The length of the CDR3 is 16 residues. With 3 bases clipped from V and 8 bases from J, the junction kept 8 bases outside the gene matches. Germline loops: CDR1 SGHTS, CDR2 YDEGEE. The DNA of the CDR3 is TGTGCCAGCAGCTCGATGTACGGGACAGGGGATTCACCCCTCCACTTT. Translation: CASSSMYGTGDSPLHF.

As for this clonotype: A read error is possible here, since a much larger clone lies one base away. The chain carries TRBV12-3 or TRBV12-4 and TRBJ1-4, with D unresolved. This CDR3 contains 12 residues. This CDR3 is CASSLHGEELFF. In DNA, the CDR3 is TGTGCCAGCAGTCTCCACGGTGAAGAACTGTTTTTT.

This clonotype was observed at least ten times. The rearrangement uses TRBV11-2 and TRBJ1-5; 7 bases align to TRBD1. The V gene's germline CDR1 is SGHAT and CDR2 FQNNGV. The V and J ends lost 3 bases and 1 base, in that order; junction bases with no gene match: 3. The CDR3 has 15 amino acids. The CDR3: CASSLAGGSNQPQHF. DNA of the CDR3: TGTGCCAGCAGCTTGGCAGGGGGAAGCAATCAGCCCCAGCATTTT.

This clonotype was counted at least ten times. The chain employs TRBV6-6 and TRBJ2-3; no clear D gene. The V gene's germline CDR1 is MNHNY and CDR2 SVGAGI (reference sequence). V was trimmed by 0 bases and J by 3 bases, leaving 10 bases between them. The CDR3 is 15 residues long. The DNA of the CDR3 is TGTGCCAGCAGTTACTCGGAGACATGGACAGATACGCAGTATTTT. It specifies CASSYSETWTDTQYF.

V usage is TRBV3-1 and J usage is TRBJ2-7, with D perhaps given as TRBD1 or TRBD2 (5 bases each). The CDR3 consists of 14 residues. CDR1 LGHDT and CDR2 YNNKEL come from the germline V gene (reference sequence). V lost 6 bases to trimming and J lost 2 bases, with 14 bases between them. CDR3 sequence reads: CASSGRGSTYEQYF. The CDR3 region has the DNA TGTGCCAGCAGTGGTCGGGGCTCAACCTACGAGCAGTACTTC.

Many counts were recorded for this clonotype. V is TRBV5-1 and J is TRBJ2-7; maybe TRBD1 (5 bases). Per the germline V gene, CDR1 is SGHRS and CDR2 is YFSETQ. The CDR3 consists of 14 residues. Trimming took off 0 bases at V and 4 bases at J, with 11 bases between the two ends. Here the CDR3 reads CASSLETETYEQYF. CDR3 coding DNA: TGCGCCAGCAGCTTGGAGACAGAAACTTACGAGCAGTACTTC.

This clonotype was found many times. The chain couples TRBV7-2 to TRBJ1-2, with 10 bases aligning to TRBD1. This CDR3 region has 15 residues. CDR1 and CDR2 from the germline V gene are SGHTA and FQGNSA. V lost 1 base, J lost 7 bases, and 6 bases stayed unmatched. The CDR3 sequence is CASSLGMTGGVGYTF. In DNA, the CDR3 is TGTGCCAGCAGCTTAGGGATGACAGGGGGCGTTGGCTACACCTTC.

This clonotype was counted ten times or more. The chain links TRBV20-1 to TRBJ2-7; a weak D match, TRBD2 (5 bases). V shed 5 bases and J shed 7 bases, with 21 bases lying between them. The CDR3 contains 14 residues. Looked up from germline, CDR1 is DFQATT and CDR2 is SNEGSKA (reference sequence). The CDR3 reads CSAPIGGSLREQYF. The CDR3 coding sequence is TGCAGTGCTCCGATAGGCGGGTCCTTACGGGAGCAGTACTTC.

The sample holds a few counts of this clonotype. The chain recombines TRBV6-2 or TRBV6-3 with TRBJ1-5; TRBD1 might be the D (6 bases). The V gene lost 4 bases and the J gene lost 3 bases, with 13 bases spanning the gap. This CDR3 is 15 amino acids long. The germline CDR1 and CDR2 sequences are MNHEY and SVGEGT. CDR3 nucleotide sequence: TGTGCCAGCAGTTCTGTGACAGGAATCAATCAGCCCCAGCATTTT. Translating it yields CASSSVTGINQPQHF.

This clonotype occurred many times. V and J are TRBV20-1 and TRBJ1-4, with a possible D match to TRBD1 (5 bases). V was pared by 0 bases and J by 8 bases, with 13 bases between. The CDR3 is 14 residues long. Germline CDR1 DFQATT, CDR2 SNEGSKA (reference sequence). This CDR3 reads CSARDSQGREKLFF. CDR3 sequence (DNA): TGCAGTGCTAGAGATTCCCAGGGACGGGAAAAACTGTTTTTT.

This clonotype was observed at least ten times. This CDR3 reads CSARTGQIHEQYF. DNA for the CDR3: TGCAGTGCTAGAACGGGACAGATCCACGAGCAGTACTTC. This chain uses TRBV20-1 with TRBJ2-7; TRBD1 aligns across 7 bases. Germline V gives CDR1 DFQATT, CDR2 SNEGSKA (reference sequence). The CDR3 contains 13 residues. V lost 2 bases and J lost 5; bases outside the gene matches: 6.

The sample holds many counts of this clonotype. The genes are TRBV7-6 and TRBJ2-7; D might be TRBD1 or TRBD2, each matching 5 bases. Germline-derived CDR1 and CDR2 are SGHVS and FNYEAQ. Trimming shortened V by 0 bases and J by 0 bases, and 9 bases separated the two germline ends. The CDR3 runs to 15 residues. The CDR3: CASSLAGGSSYEQYF. CDR3 in DNA: TGTGCCAGCAGCTTAGCTGGGGGAAGCTCCTACGAGCAGTACTTC.

The gene calls are TRBV3-1 and TRBJ2-7; 7 bases match TRBD2. The germline gives CDR1 LGHDT, CDR2 YNNKEL (reference sequence). J was trimmed by 6 bases and V by 4 bases; bases with no gene match: 12. The CDR3 consists of 15 residues. CDR3 sequence (DNA): TGTGCCAGCAGCCCCCGTCGTGCGGGAGCTAGCGAGCAGTACTTC. Translating it yields CASSPRRAGASEQYF.

This clonotype has a count of ten or more. J is TRBJ1-3 and V is TRBV30, with D possibly being TRBD1 (5 bases). Germline CDR1 and CDR2: GTSNPN and SVGIG (reference sequence). This CDR3 is 20 amino acids long. V was clipped by 1 base and J by 1 base, with 26 bases between them. The DNA for the CDR3 is TGTGCCTGGAGTGACCCCGTCGGGACTAATAGGAGGAGTTCTGGAAACACCATATATTTT. Protein product: CAWSDPVGTNRRSSGNTIYF.

This clonotype was picked up a small number of times. This sequence joins TRBV20-1 and TRBJ2-1, with D perhaps TRBD2 (5 bases). Germline V CDR1 and CDR2: DFQATT, SNEGSKA (reference sequence). This CDR3 has 12 residues. The germline V and J ends were trimmed by 5 bases and 6 bases, with 11 bases remaining between them. CDR3 DNA: TGCAGTGCTGGAACTAGGCGCAATGAGCAGTTCTTC. Its protein product is CSAGTRRNEQFF.

V is TRBV20-1 and J is TRBJ2-1; D is uncertain. This CDR3 spans 14 amino acids. Trimming removed 1 base at V and 5 bases at J, with 12 bases between. Germline V gene sequence: CDR1 DFQATT, CDR2 SNEGSKA (reference sequence). CDR3 in amino acids: CSARGGSIHNEQFF. CDR3 in DNA: TGCAGTGCTAGAGGGGGTTCCATCCACAATGAGCAGTTCTTC.

Many counts were recorded for this clonotype. The V gene is TRBV19, the J gene TRBJ2-1; no clear D. Per the germline V gene, CDR1 is LNHDA and CDR2 is SQIVND (reference sequence). V was clipped by 6 bases and J by 4 bases, with 13 bases between them. The length of the CDR3 is 14 residues. In nucleotides, the CDR3 is TGTGCCAGTAGCGACCCCCGGAGTTACAATGAGCAGTTCTTC. Its protein product is CASSDPRSYNEQFF.